This T cell receptor (beta chain) originates from a study of cytomegalovirus exposure and HLA in healthy donors. Germline V CDR1 and CDR2: SGHAT, FQNNGV. V was cut by 1 base and J by 4 bases, with 8 bases left in between. The CDR3 covers 14 residues. Use of 60 Vbeta and 13 Jbeta primers characterized the PCR. Generated by immunoSEQ multiplex PCR, the TCRdb table keeps only in-frame clones and is missing some. The sample yields hundreds of thousands of clones, about 80% seen once. The V and J genes are TRBV11-2 and TRBJ2-1; D is perhaps TRBD2 (6 bases). Sequenced material: PBMCs. This receptor was obtained from a woman aged 55-69 years in good health and CMV-seropositive. This CDR3 reads CASSLAGEYNEQFF. The CDR3 nucleotides read TGTGCCAGCAGCTTAGCGGGAGAGTACAATGAGCAGTTCTTC.